A single sample gave rise to the 32 T cell receptor beta chains below, sequenced in a study of T cell responses to AZD1222 COVID-19 vaccine. The repertoire was sequenced with immunoSEQ multiplex PCR; TCRdb's copy has only in-frame clones and lacks some. The sample comprises more than 150,000 clones, around 95% of which are singletons, and about 0.6% rests with the top ten. Sequences were derived from peripheral blood, sampled on day 0 of AZD1222 vaccination. The receptors derive from an adult in good health.

The J gene is TRBJ2-7, the V gene TRBV28, with 10 nucleotides matching TRBD2. Germline trimming cut 2 bases from V and 5 bases from J; bases unmatched to any gene: 6. Germline CDR1 MDHEN, CDR2 SYDVKM. The CDR3 covers 15 residues. The CDR3 region has the DNA TGTGCCAGCAGTTTAAGCGGGAGGGCCAGAAACGAGCAGTACTTC. This sequence encodes CASSLSGRARNEQYF.

The gene calls are TRBV30 and TRBJ1-1; D remains unclear. The CDR3 runs 12 residues. V was clipped by 5 bases and J by 1 base, with 8 bases between them. Looked up from germline, CDR1 is GTSNPN and CDR2 is SVGIG (reference sequence). The CDR3 DNA follows: TGTGCCTGGGGACGGCGGAACACTGAAGCTTTCTTT. This translates into CAWGRRNTEAFF.

The genes are TRBV19 and TRBJ1-2; D unresolved. The CDR3 extends over 13 amino acids. Trimming stripped 3 bases from V and 2 bases from J, with 7 bases between. Germline V gene sequence: CDR1 LNHDA, CDR2 SQIVND (reference sequence). This chain's CDR3 is CASSISQNYGYTF. The DNA of the CDR3 is TGTGCCAGTAGTATCTCCCAGAACTATGGCTACACCTTC.

The rearrangement links TRBV2 to TRBJ1-2; the D is unclear. The germline V and J ends were trimmed by 6 bases and 1 base, with 3 bases remaining between them. The germline gives CDR1 SNHLY, CDR2 FYNNEI. The CDR3 loop spans 11 amino acids. CDR3: CASSNNYGYTF. CDR3 nucleotides: TGTGCCAGCAGCAATAACTATGGCTACACCTTC.

The V call is TRBV30, the J call TRBJ2-7; D is unclear. This CDR3 is built from 15 residues. V was clipped by 1 base and J by 6 bases, with 19 bases between them. Germline CDR1 and CDR2: GTSNPN and SVGIG (reference sequence). CDR3 DNA sequence: TGTGCCTGGAGTGCAAAACAGAAGAGGAGTGGCGAGCAGTACTTC. Translated, it gives CAWSAKQKRSGEQYF.

The CDR3 protein is CASSGGQDGNEQFF. The CDR3 nucleotides are TGTGCCAGCTCCGGGGGGCAGGACGGTAATGAGCAGTTCTTC. The rearrangement links TRBV18 to TRBJ2-1, with a possible D match to TRBD2 (7 bases). The ends were cut back, 6 bases at V and 7 bases at J, with 16 bases in the middle. Germline V lookup: CDR1 KGHSH, CDR2 LQKENI. This CDR3 comprises 14 residues.

In regard to this clone: Other nucleotide sequences in the sample specify the same CDR3. The CDR3 DNA sequence: TGTGCCAGCAGGACAGGGTCAGGAAACACCATATATTTT. As protein: CASRTGSGNTIYF. J is TRBJ1-3 and V is TRBV6-5; 7 nucleotides align to TRBD1. This CDR3 has 13 amino acids. V trimming: 6 bases; J trimming: 4 bases; junction bases outside the gene matches: 3. CDR1 is MNHEY and CDR2 is SVGAGI in the germline V gene.

The J gene is TRBJ1-1, the V gene TRBV18, with D unclear. Germline CDR1 reads KGHSH; CDR2 reads LQKENI. CDR3 length: 12 amino acids. The V and J ends lost 3 bases and 9 bases respectively, with 11 bases between them. CDR3 nucleotide sequence: TGTGCCAGCTCACCCCTACAGCTCCAAGCTTTCTTT. Translating gives CASSPLQLQAFF.

The genes are TRBV3-1 (or the pseudogene TRBV3-2) and TRBJ1-2; 11 nucleotides line up with TRBD1. The CDR3 loop spans 15 amino acids. J was trimmed by 6 bases and V by 6 bases; bases with no gene match: 9. The germline gives CDR1 LGHDT, CDR2 YNNKEL (reference sequence). The CDR3 nucleotides read TGTGCCAGCAGTCAACTACCGGGACAGGGGGATGGCTACACCTTC. This sequence encodes CASSQLPGQGDGYTF.

This chain joins TRBV4-2 and TRBJ1-5; tentative D call: TRBD1 (6 bases). Trimming cost V 1 base and J 5 bases, with 12 bases left between them. The germline CDR1 and CDR2 sequences are LGHNA and YNFKEQ. This CDR3 contains 15 residues. This CDR3 reads CASSQGGAGDQPQHF. DNA of the CDR3: TGTGCCAGCAGCCAAGGCGGAGCAGGGGATCAGCCCCAGCATTTT.

J is TRBJ1-5 and V is TRBV4-1; TRBD1 aligns across 9 bases. This CDR3 region has 19 residues. V gave up 4 bases and J gave up 0 bases; unmatched junction bases: 13. CDR1 and CDR2 from the germline V gene are MGHRA and YSYEKL. CDR3 region: CASSLLPGGTGNSNQPQHF. The CDR3 DNA reads TGCGCCAGCAGCCTCCTACCCGGTGGGACAGGGAATAGCAATCAGCCCCAGCATTTT.

The V and J genes are TRBV7-9 and TRBJ1-5; a possible D gene is TRBD1 (5 bases). Germline CDR1 reads SEHNR; CDR2 reads FQNEAQ (reference sequence). The V and J ends lost 0 bases and 4 bases respectively, with 7 bases between them. The CDR3 runs to 14 residues. Written as DNA, the CDR3 is TGTGCCAGCAGCTTAGCAGGGGCTAATCAGCCCCAGCATTTT. Translation: CASSLAGANQPQHF.

V and J are TRBV6-5 and TRBJ1-2; D may be TRBD1 (6 bases). V lost 6 bases, J lost 4 bases, and 6 bases lay in between. CDR3 length: 11 residues. Per germline, CDR1 MNHEY and CDR2 SVGAGI. The CDR3: CASSRGYGYTF. CDR3 sequence (DNA): TGTGCCAGCAGCAGGGGCTATGGCTACACCTTC.

The J gene is TRBJ1-4, the V gene TRBV6-1, with D unresolved. The CDR3 has 14 residues. With 2 bases removed from V and 8 bases from J, the gap between germline ends came to 12 bases. Germline CDR1 MNHNS, CDR2 SASEGT. Here the CDR3 DNA reads TGTGCCAGCAGTGAACCCTCTCGAGGAGAAAAACTGTTTTTT. It is translated as CASSEPSRGEKLFF.

This chain joins TRBV7-2 and TRBJ1-1, with unresolved D. This CDR3 is built from 15 residues. Germline loops: CDR1 SGHTA, CDR2 FQGNSA. Trimming removed 4 bases at V and 1 base at J, with 13 bases between. In DNA form, the CDR3 reads TGTGCCAGCAGCTCATCTCCCTATGGGAACACTGAAGCTTTCTTT. Its protein is CASSSSPYGNTEAFF. The variable domain in full, completed from reference TRBV7-2 and TRBJ1-1, reads GAGVSQSPSNKVTEKGKDVELRCDPISGHTALYWYRQSLGQGLEFLIYFQGNSAPDKSGLPSDRFSAERTGGSVSTLTIQRTQQEDSAVYLCASSSSPYGNTEAFFGQGTRLTVV.

The V and J genes are TRBV5-4 and TRBJ1-1; 9 nucleotides line up with TRBD1. Germline CDR1 SGHNT, CDR2 YYREEE (reference sequence). J gave up 1 base and V 4 bases, and 2 bases lay outside the gene matches. The CDR3 is made up of 14 amino acids. CDR3 region: CASSVTGGNTEAFF. The DNA for the CDR3 is TGTGCCAGCAGCGTGACAGGGGGGAACACTGAAGCTTTCTTT.

The chain employs TRBV14 and TRBJ1-3; D not certain. The CDR3 is made up of 15 amino acids. V was shortened by 4 bases and J by 1 base, with 11 bases between the two germline ends. CDR1 is SGHDN and CDR2 is FVKESK in the germline V gene. The DNA for the CDR3 is TGTGCCAGCAGCCGGCAGAGAGCTTCTGGAAACACCATATATTTT. Its protein is CASSRQRASGNTIYF. The complete variable domain, with remaining parts taken from reference TRBV14 and TRBJ1-3, reads EAGVTQFPSHSVIEKGQTVTLRCDPISGHDNLYWYRRVMGKEIKFLLHFVKESKQDESGMPNNRFLAERTGGTYSTLKVQPAELEDSGVYFCASSRQRASGNTIYFGEGSWLTVV.

The rearrangement uses TRBV19 and TRBJ1-1, with unresolved D. Trimming stripped 7 bases from V and 0 bases from J, with 9 bases between. Per germline, CDR1 LNHDA and CDR2 SQIVND (reference sequence). This CDR3 contains 13 residues. The CDR3 reads CASTPRLNTEAFF. The CDR3 region has the DNA TGTGCCAGTACCCCCCGGCTGAACACTGAAGCTTTCTTT.

The V and J genes are TRBV3-1 (or the pseudogene TRBV3-2) and TRBJ1-5; 7 nucleotides align to TRBD1. Germline V gives CDR1 LGHDT, CDR2 YNNKEL (reference sequence). Losses at the gene ends were 4 bases for V and 4 bases for J; bases not matched to a gene: 7. CDR3 length: 15 residues. The CDR3 is CASSPGTVQNQPQHF. CDR3 DNA: TGTGCCAGCAGCCCAGGGACAGTGCAAAATCAGCCCCAGCATTTT.

The chain recombines TRBV18 with TRBJ2-7, with a possible D match to TRBD1 (6 bases). CDR1 KGHSH and CDR2 LQKENI come from the germline V gene. CDR3 length equals 13 residues. Between the trimmed V and J ends, which lost 1 base and 4 bases, there was a span of 8 bases. The CDR3, as DNA: TGTGCCAGCTCACCACACAGGGATTACGAGCAGTACTTC. It is translated as CASSPHRDYEQYF.

This clone came up once. The chain employs TRBV4-1 and TRBJ1-5; TRBD1 might be the D (5 bases). The germline V gene has CDR1 MGHRA and CDR2 YSYEKL. Deletions cut 0 bases from V and 5 bases from J, with 11 bases between. The length of the CDR3 is 15 residues. CDR3 region: CASSQEAREDQPQHF. As DNA, the CDR3 is TGCGCCAGCAGCCAAGAAGCCAGGGAAGATCAGCCCCAGCATTTT.

The chain joins TRBV7-2 to TRBJ1-1, with D perhaps TRBD1 (5 bases). The CDR3 has 14 amino acids. The V end lost 2 bases, the J end lost 7 bases, and 14 bases lay between the germline ends. The germline V gene encodes CDR1 SGHTA and CDR2 FQGNSA. The CDR3 region is CASSLSAGLIEAFF. In DNA form, the CDR3 reads TGTGCCAGCAGCTTATCGGCGGGACTGATTGAAGCTTTCTTT.

The J gene is TRBJ2-2, the V gene TRBV30; 7 nucleotides line up with TRBD2. The germline CDR1 and CDR2 sequences are GTSNPN and SVGIG (reference sequence). CDR3 length: 12 amino acids. V trimming: 8 bases; J trimming: 6 bases; junction bases outside the gene matches: 6. Here the CDR3 reads CALPREAGELFF. The CDR3 DNA follows: TGTGCCCTCCCTCGGGAGGCCGGGGAGCTGTTTTTT.

The chain is built from TRBV7-8 and TRBJ1-3; D is unresolved. V lost 4 bases and J 4 bases, leaving 11 bases between the germline ends. The CDR3 extends over 14 amino acids. Germline loops: CDR1 SGHVS, CDR2 FQNEAQ. The CDR3 nucleotides are TGTGCCAGCAGCTCCCGAGGGCAGGGAAACACCATATATTTT. This codes for CASSSRGQGNTIYF.

V gene TRBV28 combines with J gene TRBJ1-5, with a tentative D call TRBD1 (5 bases). From germline, CDR1 is MDHEN and CDR2 SYDVKM. The CDR3 length is 15 residues. V was shortened by 6 bases and J by 0 bases, with 12 bases between the two germline ends. The CDR3 is CASRRDRYSNQPQHF. In DNA form, the CDR3 reads TGTGCCAGCAGAAGGGACCGCTATAGCAATCAGCCCCAGCATTTT.

The rearrangement uses TRBV6-2 or TRBV6-3 and TRBJ1-5; 11 bases match TRBD1. Germline V gene lookup returns CDR1 MNHEY and CDR2 SVGEGT. The trim removed 5 bases at V and 6 bases at J, leaving 6 bases unmatched. The CDR3 contains 15 residues. The CDR3 nucleotides read TGTGCCAGCAGTCATGGACAGGGGGCAGGTCAGCCCCAGCATTTT. This gives the protein CASSHGQGAGQPQHF.

The chain carries TRBV6-4 and TRBJ2-5; D is ambiguous. CDR1 is MRHNA, CDR2 SNTAGT, per germline. V was cut by 5 bases and J by 5 bases, with 12 bases left in between. This CDR3 is built from 13 residues. As DNA, the CDR3 is TGTGCCAGCAGTCGGGCCAACGGGGAGACCCAGTACTTC. This encodes CASSRANGETQYF.

This clone appeared once. CDR3: CASSPGTSGDYEQYF. For the CDR3, the DNA is TGTGCCAGCAGTCCCGGGACTAGCGGGGACTACGAGCAGTACTTC. The V gene is TRBV6-5, the J gene TRBJ2-7, with 13 nucleotides matching TRBD2. The CDR3 contains 15 residues. V lost 5 bases, J lost 3 bases, and 4 bases stayed unmatched. Germline V lookup: CDR1 MNHEY, CDR2 SVGAGI.

V is TRBV3-1 (or the pseudogene TRBV3-2) and J is TRBJ1-6, with D possibly being TRBD1 (6 bases). This CDR3 comprises 14 residues. The germline CDR1 and CDR2 sequences are LGHDT and YNNKEL (reference sequence). Trimming removed 2 bases at V and 7 bases at J, with 9 bases between. The chain's CDR3 is CASSQRDNNSPLHF. In DNA form, the CDR3 reads TGTGCCAGCAGCCAACGGGACAACAATTCACCCCTCCACTTT.

The V call is TRBV6-5, the J call TRBJ1-5; D is possibly TRBD1 (5 bases). The V end lost 8 bases, the J end lost 6 bases, and 11 bases lay between the germline ends. Germline V lookup: CDR1 MNHEY, CDR2 SVGAGI. The CDR3 has 12 residues. In DNA, the CDR3 is TGTGCCAGCGGGGGTAGAGGTCAGCCCCAGCATTTT. Translating gives CASGGRGQPQHF.

This chain connects TRBV6-5 to TRBJ1-1; D not certain. Trimming took 7 bases from V and 10 from J, leaving 16 bases between them. The CDR3 is 12 amino acids. Per the germline V gene, CDR1 is MNHEY and CDR2 is SVGAGI. CDR3 nucleotides: TGTGCCAGCACCCCCAGAGGGTTGGCAGCTTTCTTT. This sequence encodes CASTPRGLAAFF.

The chain joins TRBV2 to TRBJ1-2; D is unresolved. V lost 8 bases and J lost 8, with 9 bases in between. This CDR3 region has 10 residues. Per the germline V gene, CDR1 is SNHLY and CDR2 is FYNNEI. Here the CDR3 DNA reads TGTGCCAGCCGCGCCGTGGGCTACACCTTC. This encodes CASRAVGYTF.